This TCR beta chain was identified in a study of human T cells and chemical hapten exposure. There are 16 residues in the CDR3. Germline CDR1 MNHEY, CDR2 SMNVEV (reference sequence). V lost 4 bases and J 4 bases, leaving 16 bases between the germline ends. TCRdb reanalysed the RACE reads using MiXCR and keeps one entry per CDR3 protein. This table holds around 150,000 distinct CDR3 sequences, approximately 30% found once. Time point: patch test 3, about 24 weeks after DPC sensitization. Treatment of the sample: therapeutic diphenylcyclopropenone sensitization with weekly scalp DPC. The sample here was whole blood, taken in connection with sensitization to the hapten diphenylcyclopropenone (DPC). The V and J genes are TRBV27 and TRBJ2-2; D is possibly TRBD2 (6 bases). This receptor was obtained from a woman under 30 with alopecia areata. Some clones in this sample may be carry-over from other donors' samples. This CDR3 is CASSYPGRRGTGELFF. CDR3 bases: TGTGCCAGCAGTTACCCGGGGAGGCGGGGCACCGGGGAGCTGTTTTTT.